The entry below describes one T cell receptor beta chain. This CDR3 is built from 19 residues. Germline CDR1 SGHNT, CDR2 YYREEE (reference sequence). The trim removed 4 bases at V and 5 bases at J, leaving 14 bases unmatched. These data originate in a study of blood T cell repertoires in COVID-19. As for the study in general: The study drew acute and convalescent COVID-19 samples from the United States, Italy and Spain. PBMCs, B-cell-depleted T cells, or T cells were the source of the cDNA or gDNA that made up the material.

The assay was immunoSEQ multiplex PCR, and TCRdb's table has in-frame clones only and misses some. The sample lists 250,000 to 300,000 clones; approximately 83% were seen once. The chain has TRBV5-4 and TRBJ2-5; 16 nucleotides line up with TRBD2. Sequencing was performed on peripheral blood. This clonotype was sampled from a woman aged 70-85 years with acute or convalescent COVID-19. The CDR3 nucleotides read TGTGCCAGCAGCGGCCCGGGACTAGCGGGGGGGCTGGGTTGGGAGACCCAGTACTTC. Protein: CASSGPGLAGGLGWETQYF.